This TCR beta chain was retrieved from a study of cytomegalovirus exposure and HLA in healthy donors. Findings and caveats of the study: Cytomegalovirus-associated status was assigned to 150 or so TCR beta chains. TCR sequences were mostly rare, though some public TCRs occurred in many donors. Through in vitro validation, three CMV-associated chains were shown to be specific for CMV antigens.

The PCR used 60 Vbeta and 13 Jbeta primers. Profiled with immunoSEQ multiplex PCR; TCRdb holds only in-frame clones, not every one. Found here are approximately 160,000 clones, roughly 80% of them singletons; the top ten hold around 4.1%. Points on this clone: Its antigen is not known.

CDR1 MDHEN and CDR2 SYDVKM come from the germline V gene. This CDR3 has 14 residues. V was pared by 6 bases and J by 9 bases, with 8 bases of the junction left unmatched. The genes are TRBV28 and TRBJ2-7, with 13 positions matching TRBD2. This TCR came from a man over 45 in good health and CMV-seropositive. What was sequenced was PBMCs. Written as DNA, the CDR3 is TGTGCCAGCAGCCGGACTAGCGGGGGCTCGCGGCAGTACTTC. It translates to CASSRTSGGSRQYF.